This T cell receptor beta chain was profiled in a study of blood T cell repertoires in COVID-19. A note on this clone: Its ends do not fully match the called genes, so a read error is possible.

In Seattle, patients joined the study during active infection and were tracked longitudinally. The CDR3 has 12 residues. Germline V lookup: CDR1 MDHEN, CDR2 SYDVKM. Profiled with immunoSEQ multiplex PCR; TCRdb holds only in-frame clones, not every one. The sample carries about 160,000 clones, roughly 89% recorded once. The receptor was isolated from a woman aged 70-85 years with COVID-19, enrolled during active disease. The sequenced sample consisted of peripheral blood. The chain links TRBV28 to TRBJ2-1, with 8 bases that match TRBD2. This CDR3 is CASLGGGTRGIF. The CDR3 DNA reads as TGTGCCAGCTTAGGCGGGGGGACTCGTGGGATCTTC.